The clone carrying this T cell receptor beta chain was seen repeatedly, ten times or more. The antigen is unknown. This entry belongs to a study of neurological immune-mediated disorders. Study-wide results and limits: The study phylogenetically grouped the repertoires of 18 of 34 multiple sclerosis patients into one related-CDR3 cluster, a possible signature.

There are 15 residues in the CDR3. Germline lookup yields CDR1 SGHRS and CDR2 YFSETQ. With V trimmed by 1 base and J by 4 bases, 4 bases remained unmatched. The authors made cDNA by 5'RACE with 10-nucleotide random UMIs. TCRdb re-derived calls from the 5' RACE reads in MiXCR, one entry per CDR3 protein. The sample lists some 48,000 distinct CDR3 sequences; less than 6% were seen once. This sequence was found in a woman between 18 and 30 years old with multiple sclerosis. Material: CD4+ T cells from blood. The chain has TRBV5-1 and TRBJ2-1, with 8 bases identical to TRBD1. CDR3 in amino acids: CASSLQGQGYNEQFF. CDR3 DNA: TGCGCCAGCAGCTTGCAAGGACAGGGTTACAATGAGCAGTTCTTC.